This T cell receptor (beta chain) stems from a study of monozygotic twins with inflammatory bowel disease. General study results and limits: Resolution of different T cell subtypes was not achieved.

CDR1 SGHAT and CDR2 FQDESV come from the germline V gene (reference sequence). The CDR3 runs to 15 residues. As concerns this clonotype: What it binds is not known.

Total RNA from whole blood was isolated with no T cell sorting. Eight separate reactions per sample served to make cDNA. TCRdb re-analyzed the 5' RACE reads; it lists each CDR3 protein once, without DNA. Here the sample table reports around 380,000 distinct CDR3 sequences. This receptor was obtained from a human donor with ulcerative colitis or Crohn's disease, or a healthy co-twin of an affected twin (not recorded which). The sample taken for sequencing was blood. This rearrangement joins TRBV11-1 to TRBJ1-1. The CDR3: CASSLRWAANTEAFF.